What follows are 32 T cell receptor beta chains derived from one specimen sequenced in a study of shared clonotypes between healthy human individuals. This table comes from immunoSEQ multiplex PCR, and its TCRdb copy is limited to in-frame clones, with some not included. Counted here are some 2,500,000 clones, over 85% occurring once; the ten biggest clones make up around 0.4%. The sample taken for sequencing was naive CD4+ T cells from PBMCs. Sample subset: CD45RA+ positively selected. Receptors originate from a young man in good health. Some clones in this sample may be carry-over from other donors' samples.

The chain couples TRBV4-1 to TRBJ2-5, with D uncertain. The CDR3 extends over 15 amino acids. CDR1 MGHRA and CDR2 YSYEKL come from the germline V gene. The V end lost 0 bases, the J end lost 0 bases, and 8 bases lay between the germline ends. Here the CDR3 reads CASSQDRTYQETQYF. CDR3 bases: TGCGCCAGCAGCCAAGATAGAACGTACCAAGAGACCCAGTACTTC.

As to this clone: In the same sample, other DNA sequences code for this CDR3. J is TRBJ2-1 and V is TRBV5-1, with D perhaps TRBD1 (6 bases). Trimming removed 0 bases from V and 0 bases from J, with 13 bases in between. This CDR3 comprises 17 residues. Germline CDR1 SGHRS, CDR2 YFSETQ. CDR3 DNA sequence: TGCGCCAGCAGCTTGGGTGGGACATCGAGCTCCTACAATGAGCAGTTCTTC. Encoded protein: CASSLGGTSSSYNEQFF.

Concerning this clone itself: The sample contains more than one DNA sequence encoding this CDR3. This chain connects TRBV5-1 to TRBJ2-3; D perhaps matches TRBD1 (6 bases). V was trimmed by 2 bases and J by 1 base, leaving 8 bases between them. Germline values: CDR1 SGHRS, CDR2 YFSETQ. The CDR3 sequence is 14 residues long. CDR3 bases: TGCGCCAGCAGCTTAGGGGGTCGCACAGATACGCAGTATTTT. This gives the protein CASSLGGRTDTQYF.

This chain connects TRBV18 to TRBJ1-5; no clear D. Germline V gene data show CDR1 as KGHSH and CDR2 as LQKENI. This CDR3 has 18 amino acids. Trimming removed 6 bases at V and 4 bases at J, with 25 bases between. CDR3 region: CASSPAITGGISNQPQHF. CDR3 in DNA: TGTGCCAGCTCCCCAGCCATAACTGGAGGGATCAGTAATCAGCCCCAGCATTTT.

The rearrangement joins TRBV28 to TRBJ2-1; D is possibly TRBD1 (5 bases). The CDR3 sequence is 12 residues long. Germline CDR1 reads MDHEN; CDR2 reads SYDVKM. Between the trimmed V and J ends, which lost 3 bases and 15 bases, there was a span of 15 bases. CDR3: CASSFRQGKPFF. CDR3 coding DNA: TGTGCCAGCAGTTTCAGGCAGGGTAAACCGTTCTTC.

The CDR3 DNA follows: TGTGCCAGCAGAAACGACAGGGTAGCGCAGCCCCAGCATTTT. Protein: CASRNDRVAQPQHF. The J gene is TRBJ1-5, the V gene TRBV28, with 7 bases that match TRBD1. The trim removed 6 bases at V and 7 bases at J, leaving 9 bases unmatched. Per germline, CDR1 MDHEN and CDR2 SYDVKM. CDR3 length equals 14 residues.

CDR3 bases: TGTGCCAGCACCCAAGGGGGGGCGCGGGCTAATGAAAAACTGTTTTTT. Its protein is CASTQGGARANEKLFF. V gene TRBV28 combines with J gene TRBJ1-4; D might be TRBD1 (6 bases). Trimming removed 7 bases from V and 3 bases from J, with 18 bases in between. Germline V gene lookup returns CDR1 MDHEN and CDR2 SYDVKM. The CDR3 covers 16 residues. The complete variable domain, with remaining parts taken from reference TRBV28 and TRBJ1-4, reads DVKVTQSSRYLVKRTGEKVFLECVQDMDHENMFWYRQDPGLGLRLIYFSYDVKMKEKGDIPEGYSVSREKKERFSLILESASTNQTSMYLCASTQGGARANEKLFFGSGTQLSVL.

This chain links TRBV5-6 with TRBJ1-2; D might be TRBD1 (6 bases). Trimming removed 3 bases from V and 8 bases from J, with 20 bases in between. The CDR3 is 15 amino acids. CDR1 is SGHDT, CDR2 YYEEEE, per germline. The CDR3 sequence: CASSSQTLGGRGYTF. The DNA for the CDR3 is TGTGCCAGCAGCTCGCAGACACTCGGGGGCCGGGGCTACACCTTC.

As regards this clone: Other DNA sequences within the sample encode an identical CDR3. The V and J genes are TRBV18 and TRBJ2-1; possibly TRBD2 for D (6 bases). The CDR3 is 15 amino acids. The germline gives CDR1 KGHSH, CDR2 LQKENI. V was pared by 3 bases and J by 0 bases, with 9 bases between. The CDR3 bases are TGTGCCAGCTCACCGCTAGCGAGCTCCTACAATGAGCAGTTCTTC. Translating gives CASSPLASSYNEQFF.

This clone appeared a single time. The chain recombines TRBV4-1 with TRBJ1-1, with D uncertain. V lost 0 bases to trimming and J lost 0 bases, with 14 bases between them. The length of the CDR3 is 17 residues. Germline V CDR1 and CDR2: MGHRA, YSYEKL. The CDR3 DNA follows: TGCGCCAGCAGCCAAGATGATGGAGAGGGTTTGAACACTGAAGCTTTCTTT. It translates to CASSQDDGEGLNTEAFF.

The chain combines TRBV4-1 with TRBJ2-7; maybe TRBD1 (6 bases). Germline assignment: CDR1 MGHRA and CDR2 YSYEKL. The length of the CDR3 is 17 residues. Trimming pared 3 bases from V and 0 bases from J, leaving 18 bases between. CDR3 coding DNA: TGCGCCAGCAGCCAGGGATTTTCGGACAGCAACTCCTACGAGCAGTACTTC. The encoded protein is CASSQGFSDSNSYEQYF.

V gene TRBV10-3 combines with J gene TRBJ2-3; either TRBD1 or TRBD2 may supply D (6 bases each). The V gene's germline CDR1 is ENHRY and CDR2 SYGVKD. This CDR3 is 14 amino acids long. V was trimmed by 10 bases and J by 0 bases, leaving 14 bases between them. CDR3 in amino acids: CATDQGGSTDTQYF. CDR3 in DNA: TGTGCCACCGACCAAGGGGGGAGCACAGATACGCAGTATTTT.

The CDR3 DNA reads TGTGCCAGCAGTTACTCGATAGCGGGAGGGCCTCGGTATTTT. It is translated as CASSYSIAGGPRYF. J is TRBJ2-3 and V is TRBV6-5; 11 bases are a match to TRBD2. Germline CDR1 MNHEY, CDR2 SVGAGI. Trimming removed 0 bases from V and 14 bases from J; junction bases left unmatched: 7. The CDR3 is 14 residues long.

This clone was counted between two and nine times. The same CDR3 also results from other DNA sequences found in this sample. This rearrangement joins TRBV11-2 to TRBJ1-2; no clear D gene. Germline CDR1 SGHAT, CDR2 FQNNGV. The CDR3 extends over 12 amino acids. Trimming removed 5 bases at V and 4 bases at J, with 8 bases between. CDR3 DNA: TGTGCCAGCAGCGCCTCATCCTATGGCTACACCTTC. This translates into CASSASSYGYTF.

The chain carries TRBV27 and TRBJ2-7; D tentatively reads TRBD1 or TRBD2 (5 bases each). The CDR3 is 15 amino acids. The V and J ends lost 4 bases and 2 bases respectively, with 15 bases between them. CDR1 and CDR2 from the germline V gene are MNHEY and SMNVEV (reference sequence). This CDR3 is CASSSLRDGTYEQYF. Here the CDR3 DNA reads TGTGCCAGCAGTTCACTCCGGGACGGCACCTACGAGCAGTACTTC.

In regard to this clone: The sample holds other DNA sequences that translate to the same CDR3. The chain employs TRBV9 and TRBJ2-5; 12 bases are shared with TRBD2. V was clipped by 2 bases and J by 1 base; unmatched bases: 3. This CDR3 comprises 16 residues. From germline, CDR1 is SGDLS and CDR2 YYNGEE. This CDR3 is CASSVGLAGSQETQYF. The CDR3 coding sequence is TGTGCCAGCAGCGTGGGACTAGCGGGCTCCCAAGAGACCCAGTACTTC.

V is TRBV9 and J is TRBJ2-1; D not resolved. In germline, CDR1 is SGDLS, CDR2 YYNGEE. CDR3 length: 13 residues. V gave up 1 base and J gave up 4 bases, with 6 bases separating them. The CDR3: CASSVLTYNEQFF. For the CDR3, the DNA is TGTGCCAGCAGCGTACTCACTTACAATGAGCAGTTCTTC.

This clone was seen once. The chain couples TRBV7-3 to TRBJ2-1; 7 positions agree with TRBD2. This CDR3 is 13 amino acids long. Germline V lookup: CDR1 SGHTA, CDR2 FQGTGA. V lost 3 bases, J lost 12 bases, and 8 bases stayed unmatched. The CDR3 is CASSLGTGTTQFF. The CDR3 nucleotides read TGTGCCAGCAGCTTGGGGACCGGGACTACGCAGTTCTTC. Full variable domain (remainder filled in from reference TRBV7-3 and TRBJ2-1): GAGVSQTPSNKVTEKGKYVELRCDPISGHTALYWYRQSLGQGPEFLIYFQGTGAADDSGLPNDRFFAVRPEGSVSTLKIQRTERGDSAVYLCASSLGTGTTQFFGPGTRLTVL.

The chain recombines TRBV19 with TRBJ1-5; maybe TRBD1 (5 bases). The germline V and J ends were trimmed by 4 bases and 6 bases, with 19 bases remaining between them. Germline CDR1 reads LNHDA; CDR2 reads SQIVND (reference sequence). This CDR3 has 16 amino acids. The CDR3 sequence: CASSTIQAVRPQPQHF. The CDR3, as DNA: TGTGCCAGTAGTACGATACAGGCAGTTCGTCCTCAGCCCCAGCATTTT.

The sample holds one count of this clone. In the same sample, other DNA sequences code for this CDR3. V usage is TRBV25-1 and J usage is TRBJ2-7, with 7 bases matching TRBD2. V lost 6 bases and J lost 1; bases outside the gene matches: 0. Per germline, CDR1 MGHDK and CDR2 SYGVNS. CDR3 length equals 12 residues. CDR3 loop: CASRGGSYEQYF. CDR3 DNA sequence: TGTGCCAGCAGGGGAGGGTCCTACGAGCAGTACTTC.

This chain links TRBV18 with TRBJ2-7, with 9 positions matching TRBD2. Germline V gene sequence: CDR1 KGHSH, CDR2 LQKENI. This CDR3 contains 14 residues. The V gene end was trimmed by 3 bases and the J gene end by 3 bases; junction bases not matched to a gene: 3. CDR3 sequence reads: CASSPTSGLYEQYF. DNA for the CDR3: TGTGCCAGCTCACCGACTAGCGGCCTCTACGAGCAGTACTTC.

The chain joins TRBV6-5 to TRBJ1-6, with D possibly matching TRBD1 (5 bases). Germline V CDR1 and CDR2: MNHEY, SVGAGI. The CDR3 contains 14 residues. With 5 bases removed from V and 8 bases from J, the gap between germline ends came to 13 bases. The chain's CDR3 is CASSITQGDSPLHF. As DNA, the CDR3 is TGTGCCAGCAGTATAACGCAAGGGGATTCACCCCTCCACTTT.

The J gene is TRBJ2-3, the V gene TRBV7-9; no clear D gene. This CDR3 has 15 residues. Trimming removed 1 base from V and 2 bases from J, with 10 bases in between. Germline-derived CDR1 and CDR2 are SEHNR and FQNEAQ (reference sequence). The CDR3 DNA follows: TGTGCCAGCAGCTTAGTGGGCACCTCCACAGATACGCAGTATTTT. It encodes CASSLVGTSTDTQYF.

The chain's CDR3 is CASNQGFGIQYF. DNA for the CDR3: TGTGCCAGTAACCAGGGTTTTGGCATTCAGTACTTC. The chain joins TRBV28 to TRBJ2-4; a possible D gene is TRBD1 (5 bases). V lost 9 bases, J lost 9 bases, and 15 bases lay in between. Germline CDR1 is MDHEN and CDR2 is SYDVKM. This CDR3 has 12 residues.

The J gene is TRBJ2-1, the V gene TRBV11-2; 8 nucleotides agree with TRBD1. CDR3 size: 15 residues. The V gene end was trimmed by 6 bases and the J gene end by 4 bases; junction bases not matched to a gene: 8. The germline V gene has CDR1 SGHAT and CDR2 FQNNGV. The CDR3 bases are TGTGCCAGCAGTCGCGGACAGGGTGGATACAATGAGCAGTTCTTC. Protein: CASSRGQGGYNEQFF.

This chain uses TRBV19 with TRBJ2-7; 8 nucleotides agree with TRBD1. The CDR3 has 14 amino acids. Germline assignment: CDR1 LNHDA and CDR2 SQIVND (reference sequence). V dropped 2 bases and J dropped 3; count of bases not matched to a gene: 3. CDR3 region: CASSIPGQVYEQYF. In DNA, the CDR3 is TGTGCCAGTAGTATACCGGGACAGGTCTACGAGCAGTACTTC.

The chain is built from TRBV29-1 and TRBJ2-5; 16 bases fit TRBD2. The CDR3 spans 15 residues. Looked up from germline, CDR1 is SQVTM and CDR2 is ANQGSEA. V shed 7 bases, J shed 2 bases, and the junction held 4 bases outside the gene matches. CDR3 sequence reads: CSALGLAGGQETQYF. CDR3 nucleotides: TGCAGCGCCCTGGGACTAGCGGGAGGGCAAGAGACCCAGTACTTC.

This rearrangement joins TRBV5-1 to TRBJ1-1, with D unclear. V was trimmed by 1 base and J by 0 bases, leaving 13 bases between them. Looked up from germline, CDR1 is SGHRS and CDR2 is YFSETQ. The CDR3 runs 16 residues. The CDR3 spells CASSLNLGGMNTEAFF. The CDR3 DNA follows: TGCGCCAGCAGCTTGAACCTCGGTGGGATGAACACTGAAGCTTTCTTT.

With respect to this clone: The sample holds other DNA sequences that translate to the same CDR3. The chain has TRBV5-4 and TRBJ2-7; 11 nucleotides match TRBD2. V shed 4 bases and J 3 bases; nucleotides not matched to a gene: 3. The CDR3 runs 14 residues. CDR1 and CDR2 (germline): SGHNT, YYREEE (reference sequence). The CDR3 is CASSPGLAGYEQYF. CDR3 coding DNA: TGTGCCAGCAGCCCCGGACTAGCGGGCTACGAGCAGTACTTC.

CDR3 nucleotide sequence: TGTGCCATCCGGAACTTAGATATCCCCTTTTCTAATGAGCAGTTCTTC. Amino acids: CAIRNLDIPFSNEQFF. The J gene is TRBJ2-1, the V gene TRBV25-1, with D unresolved. V lost 10 bases, J lost 7 bases, and 26 bases lay in between. This CDR3 spans 16 amino acids. Germline V lookup: CDR1 MGHDK, CDR2 SYGVNS.

The chain has TRBV29-1 and TRBJ1-3; possibly TRBD1 for D (5 bases). Trimming left V 6 bases short and J 0 bases short, with 12 bases between. CDR3 size: 14 residues. Germline CDR1 reads SQVTM; CDR2 reads ANQGSEA. CDR3 DNA sequence: TGCAGCGTCGCCCCTGACAGCTCTGGAAACACCATATATTTT. This encodes CSVAPDSSGNTIYF.

This rearrangement joins TRBV28 to TRBJ2-7; D might be TRBD1 (6 bases). Germline V CDR1 and CDR2: MDHEN, SYDVKM. The CDR3 consists of 15 residues. Trimming left V 8 bases short and J 6 bases short, with 23 bases between. CDR3 in amino acids: CASSLARDTGGEQYF. The CDR3 coding sequence is TGTGCCAGCTCATTAGCAAGGGACACCGGAGGCGAGCAGTACTTC.